Each of the 32 T cell receptor beta chains below was sequenced from the same sample in a study of blood T cell repertoires in COVID-19. The data were produced by immunoSEQ multiplex PCR, yet TCRdb's version contains in-frame clones alone and is incomplete. The sample carries about 240,000 clones, approximately 86% recorded once. The specimen sequenced was peripheral blood. Every receptor here comes from a man aged 55 to 70 who had recovered from COVID-19.

The chain joins TRBV18 to TRBJ2-3; 10 bases are a match to TRBD2. With 4 bases clipped from V and 6 bases from J, the junction kept 7 bases outside the gene matches. This CDR3 has 15 residues. Germline-derived CDR1 and CDR2 are KGHSH and LQKENI. The CDR3 here is CASSLVGLASDTQYF. CDR3 DNA: TGTGCCAGCTCACTAGTGGGACTAGCGTCCGATACGCAGTATTTT. Based on the CDR3 plus reference TRBV18 and TRBJ2-3, the full variable domain is NAGVMQNPRHLVRRRGQEARLRCSPMKGHSHVYWYRQLPEEGLKFMVYLQKENIIDESGMPKERFSAEFPKEGPSILRIQQVVRGDSAAYFCASSLVGLASDTQYFGPGTRLTVL.

The chain recombines TRBV7-2 with TRBJ1-5; no definite D call. Trimming took 5 bases from V and 5 from J, leaving 16 bases between them. The CDR3 totals 15 residues. Per the germline V gene, CDR1 is SGHTA and CDR2 is FQGNSA. CDR3 DNA: TGTGCCAGCAGCCCGACAAGTATTCCCCATCAGCCCCAGCATTTT. Encoded protein: CASSPTSIPHQPQHF.

The chain is built from TRBV19 and TRBJ1-1; 10 bases are a match to TRBD1. Germline CDR1 is LNHDA and CDR2 is SQIVND (reference sequence). The CDR3 is made up of 17 amino acids. The J segment lost 1 base and the V segment lost 4 bases, leaving 9 bases of the junction unmatched. The CDR3 is CASSTSRTGGRNTEAFF. CDR3 DNA: TGTGCCAGTAGTACCAGTCGGACAGGGGGAAGGAACACTGAAGCTTTCTTT.

The chain couples TRBV5-1 to TRBJ2-5; a weak D match, TRBD1 (8 bases). Trimming stripped 3 bases from V and 4 bases from J, with 19 bases between. CDR3 length: 16 amino acids. Germline CDR1 reads SGHRS; CDR2 reads YFSETQ. The CDR3 loop is CASSSTWTGRGETQYF. For the CDR3, the DNA is TGCGCCAGCAGCTCGACCTGGACAGGGAGGGGAGAGACCCAGTACTTC.

This chain joins TRBV6-5 and TRBJ2-5; possibly TRBD2 for D (5 bases). CDR1 and CDR2 from the germline V gene are MNHEY and SVGAGI. CDR3 size: 15 residues. V lost 7 bases and J lost 2, with 17 bases in between. The CDR3 DNA reads as TGTGCCAGCAAGGTTATAACCGGACTGCAAGAGACCCAGTACTTC. As protein: CASKVITGLQETQYF.

This rearrangement joins TRBV7-8 to TRBJ1-2; 10 nucleotides match TRBD1. Germline V gene lookup returns CDR1 SGHVS and CDR2 FQNEAQ. The junction had 5 bases not matched to a gene; V was cut back by 0 bases and J by 4 bases. This CDR3 has 16 residues. The CDR3 DNA is TGTGCCAGCAGCTTAGCTCGACAGGGGGCTTTCTATGGCTACACCTTC. Its protein product is CASSLARQGAFYGYTF. Variable domain in full (rest from reference TRBV7-8 and TRBJ1-2): GAGVSQSPRYKVAKRGQDVALRCDPISGHVSLFWYQQALGQGPEFLTYFQNEAQLDKSGLPSDRFFAERPEGSVSTLKIQRTQQEDSAVYLCASSLARQGAFYGYTFGSGTRLTVV.

In this sample, this clone turned up once. The chain joins TRBV6-5 to TRBJ2-5; maybe TRBD2 (6 bases). Trimming took off 8 bases at V and 5 bases at J, with 15 bases between the two ends. Germline V gene lookup returns CDR1 MNHEY and CDR2 SVGAGI. The CDR3 is 13 amino acids. CDR3 protein: CASRPTGEETQYF. The CDR3 coding sequence is TGTGCCAGCCGCCCCACGGGGGAGGAGACCCAGTACTTC.

In DNA, the CDR3 is TGTGCCAGCAGGCTCGACCTGGGGGCGCGGGATAATTCACCCCTCCACTTT. Translating gives CASRLDLGARDNSPLHF. V is TRBV28 and J is TRBJ1-6, with D possibly TRBD1 on 6 matching bases. In germline, CDR1 is MDHEN, CDR2 SYDVKM. This CDR3 spans 17 amino acids. V was trimmed by 6 bases and J by 5 bases, leaving 20 bases between them.

J is TRBJ2-1 and V is TRBV24-1; TRBD1 might be the D (6 bases). Between the trimmed V and J ends, which lost 3 bases and 6 bases, there was a span of 14 bases. The CDR3 loop spans 15 amino acids. Germline loops: CDR1 KGHDR, CDR2 SFDVKD. The CDR3 reads CATSDRLRGGNEQFF. The CDR3, as DNA: TGTGCCACCAGTGATCGGCTCAGGGGTGGCAATGAGCAGTTCTTC.

In DNA, the CDR3 is TGTGCCAGCAGCTTAGAATGGCAGGCGTACGAGCAGTACTTC. It encodes CASSLEWQAYEQYF. This chain connects TRBV11-2 to TRBJ2-7; D is unclear. CDR1 and CDR2 (germline): SGHAT, FQNNGV. Trimming removed 0 bases from V and 4 bases from J, with 10 bases in between. The length of the CDR3 is 14 residues.

This chain links TRBV28 with TRBJ1-2; no clear D. Per the germline V gene, CDR1 is MDHEN and CDR2 is SYDVKM. The CDR3 loop spans 13 amino acids. V was pared by 10 bases and J by 0 bases, with 12 bases between. The CDR3 loop is CATPGIANYGYTF. CDR3 DNA: TGTGCCACCCCGGGTATAGCTAACTATGGCTACACCTTC.

V gene TRBV3-1 (or the pseudogene TRBV3-2) combines with J gene TRBJ2-6; no reliable D call. V shed 0 bases and J shed 1 base, with 7 bases lying between them. The CDR3 totals 16 residues. CDR1 is LGHDT, CDR2 YNNKEL, per germline (reference sequence). The CDR3 coding sequence is TGTGCCAGCAGCCAAGATCGCGCTTCTGGGGCCAACGTCCTGACTTTC. Its protein is CASSQDRASGANVLTF.

This chain links TRBV11-1 with TRBJ1-2; TRBD1 might be the D (5 bases). Germline V gene sequence: CDR1 SGHAT, CDR2 FQDESV (reference sequence). The CDR3 sequence is 13 residues long. Between the trimmed V and J ends, which lost 1 base and 2 bases, there was a span of 5 bases. CDR3 loop: CASSLDRNYGYTF. The CDR3 nucleotides are TGTGCCAGCAGCTTAGACAGGAACTATGGCTACACCTTC.

The rearrangement links TRBV28 to TRBJ1-4; D not certain. V was pared by 3 bases and J by 8 bases, with 10 bases between. In germline, CDR1 is MDHEN, CDR2 SYDVKM. The CDR3 covers 13 residues. The CDR3 spells CASSLTLREKLFF. In DNA, the CDR3 is TGTGCCAGCAGTTTGACTCTAAGGGAAAAACTGTTTTTT.

The CDR3 DNA sequence: TGTGCCAGCAGCTCAGCCCGCGGGGGGATTATGAACACCGGGGAGCTGTTTTTT. Amino acids: CASSSARGGIMNTGELFF. The chain recombines TRBV7-9 with TRBJ2-2; TRBD2 matches at 8 bases. The CDR3 consists of 18 residues. Unmatched junction bases numbered 11, after V lost 4 bases and J lost 1 base. CDR1 and CDR2 from the germline V gene are SEHNR and FQNEAQ (reference sequence).

A few counts support this clone. This specimen includes other DNA sequences encoding the same CDR3. The V and J genes are TRBV3-1 (or the pseudogene TRBV3-2) and TRBJ2-5; 8 bases are shared with TRBD2. J was trimmed by 5 bases and V by 4 bases; bases with no gene match: 3. The CDR3 is 13 residues long. The V gene's germline CDR1 is LGHDT and CDR2 YNNKEL (reference sequence). The CDR3 DNA sequence: TGTGCCAGCAGCCCCGGGGGGGCGGAGACCCAGTACTTC. Protein: CASSPGGAETQYF.

Concerning this clone itself: The sample carries other DNA sequences with the same CDR3. This sequence joins TRBV7-2 and TRBJ2-3; 7 positions agree with TRBD2. Losses at the gene ends were 1 base for V and 1 base for J; bases not matched to a gene: 2. Germline CDR1 SGHTA, CDR2 FQGNSA. This CDR3 region has 15 residues. CDR3 in amino acids: CASSLVAGGTDTQYF. CDR3 DNA: TGTGCCAGCAGCTTAGTGGCGGGGGGCACAGATACGCAGTATTTT.

The V call is TRBV2, the J call TRBJ1-3, with a weak D call TRBD1 (5 bases). The germline V and J ends were trimmed by 8 bases and 0 bases, with 11 bases remaining between them. The CDR3 runs 14 residues. Per germline, CDR1 SNHLY and CDR2 FYNNEI. The CDR3 nucleotides read TGTGCCAGCGCCAGACAGCACTCTGGAAACACCATATATTTT. Its translation: CASARQHSGNTIYF.

This rearrangement joins TRBV14 to TRBJ2-4; tentatively, D is TRBD1 (6 bases). Germline lookup yields CDR1 SGHDN and CDR2 FVKESK. CDR3 length: 16 residues. V was pared by 4 bases and J by 5 bases, with 18 bases between. CDR3 sequence reads: CASSPLGSGAENIQYF. CDR3 DNA: TGTGCCAGCAGCCCCCTTGGATCAGGGGCAGAAAACATTCAGTACTTC.

The J gene is TRBJ2-5, the V gene TRBV25-1, with D possibly being TRBD2 (5 bases). Germline V CDR1 and CDR2: MGHDK, SYGVNS. Trimming stripped 2 bases from V and 5 bases from J, with 15 bases between. This CDR3 has 15 residues. The CDR3 reads CASSERDSRRETQYF. CDR3 DNA sequence: TGTGCCAGCAGTGAACGTGACTCCCGGAGGGAGACCCAGTACTTC.

The chain employs TRBV6-2 or TRBV6-3 and TRBJ2-5, with a weak D call TRBD2 (6 bases). Germline V CDR1 and CDR2: MNHEY, SVGEGT. The CDR3 sequence is 14 residues long. V gave up 6 bases and J gave up 4 bases, with 15 bases separating them. CDR3 residues: CASSLLGRLETQYF. CDR3 nucleotide sequence: TGTGCCAGCAGCCTCCTTGGGAGGTTAGAGACCCAGTACTTC.

Notes on this clone: An end of the junction differs from the germline gene, which may be a read error. The gene calls are TRBV7-8 and TRBJ2-7; 7 bases are a match to TRBD2. This CDR3 is 13 amino acids long. Germline-derived CDR1 and CDR2 are SGHVS and FQNEAQ. CDR3 sequence reads: CASSLAGGSEQYF. CDR3 nucleotides: TGTGCCAGCAGCTTAGCCGGGGGGAGCGAGCAATACTTC.

This clone was observed a single time. The chain combines TRBV7-9 with TRBJ2-7, with D perhaps matching TRBD2 (6 bases). The CDR3 runs to 15 residues. V lost 7 bases and J lost 4, with 20 bases in between. The germline V gene has CDR1 SEHNR and CDR2 FQNEAQ (reference sequence). This CDR3 reads CASNQVRDGFYEQYF. The DNA of the CDR3 is TGTGCCAGCAACCAAGTGCGGGACGGATTTTACGAGCAGTACTTC.

The rearrangement uses TRBV5-1 and TRBJ1-1; 10 bases match TRBD1. J was trimmed by 0 bases and V by 4 bases; bases with no gene match: 3. Per germline, CDR1 SGHRS and CDR2 YFSETQ. This CDR3 contains 15 residues. The CDR3 loop reads CASSGDRGMNTEAFF. Written as DNA, the CDR3 is TGCGCCAGCAGCGGGGACAGGGGAATGAACACTGAAGCTTTCTTT.

This chain links TRBV4-1 with TRBJ1-2; TRBD1 matches 7 bases. CDR1 and CDR2 (germline): MGHRA, YSYEKL. Unmatched junction bases numbered 5, after V lost 1 base and J lost 3 bases. The CDR3 length is 15 residues. DNA of the CDR3: TGCGCCAGCAGCCAAGTGTTCGGGACAGACTATGGCTACACCTTC. It encodes CASSQVFGTDYGYTF.

The rearrangement uses TRBV5-1 and TRBJ2-1; TRBD2 matches at 9 bases. This CDR3 comprises 15 residues. Germline CDR1 is SGHRS and CDR2 is YFSETQ. The ends lost 3 bases at V and 3 bases at J; junction bases unmatched: 4. DNA for the CDR3: TGCGCCAGCAGCTGGCGGGGGGGGCTCTACAATGAGCAGTTCTTC. This gives the protein CASSWRGGLYNEQFF.

This chain connects TRBV18 to TRBJ2-2; 12 nucleotides match TRBD2. V was pared by 4 bases and J by 4 bases, with 10 bases of the junction left unmatched. The length of the CDR3 is 18 residues. CDR1 KGHSH and CDR2 LQKENI come from the germline V gene. The CDR3 bases are TGTGCCAGCTCACAGCACAAACTAGCGGGGGGCCTCACCGGGGAGCTGTTTTTT. Its protein product is CASSQHKLAGGLTGELFF. Full variable domain (rest looked up from reference TRBV18 and TRBJ2-2): NAGVMQNPRHLVRRRGQEARLRCSPMKGHSHVYWYRQLPEEGLKFMVYLQKENIIDESGMPKERFSAEFPKEGPSILRIQQVVRGDSAAYFCASSQHKLAGGLTGELFFGEGSRLTVL.

The chain carries TRBV24-1 and TRBJ2-3; 8 bases are shared with TRBD1. The CDR3 spans 17 residues. The trim removed 4 bases at V and 1 base at J, leaving 9 bases unmatched. Looked up from germline, CDR1 is KGHDR and CDR2 is SFDVKD. The CDR3 is CATSDPGGSSRTDTQYF. CDR3 sequence (DNA): TGTGCCACCAGTGACCCAGGGGGCTCCTCCCGCACAGATACGCAGTATTTT.

The rearrangement uses TRBV6-5 and TRBJ1-6, with D unclear. The length of the CDR3 is 14 residues. Between the trimmed V and J ends, which lost 4 bases and 8 bases, there was a span of 12 bases. From germline, CDR1 is MNHEY and CDR2 SVGAGI. The CDR3 loop is CASSSSPRDSPLHF. The CDR3 coding sequence is TGTGCCAGCAGTTCCTCCCCGAGGGATTCACCCCTCCACTTT.

This CDR3 is CASSPLAAGELFF. CDR3 coding DNA: TGTGCCAGCAGCCCTCTAGCTGCCGGGGAGCTGTTTTTT. The rearrangement links TRBV9 to TRBJ2-2, with D possibly being TRBD2 (5 bases). Germline values: CDR1 SGDLS, CDR2 YYNGEE. CDR3 length: 13 amino acids. Between the trimmed V and J ends, which lost 4 bases and 6 bases, there was a span of 10 bases.

The genes are TRBV27 and TRBJ2-5, with 11 bases that match TRBD1. This CDR3 is built from 16 residues. V trimming: 6 bases; J trimming: 5 bases; junction bases outside the gene matches: 11. Germline CDR1 MNHEY, CDR2 SMNVEV (reference sequence). The CDR3 protein is CASRPGTGGSWETQYF. The CDR3 DNA follows: TGTGCCAGCAGACCCGGGACAGGGGGAAGTTGGGAGACCCAGTACTTC.

The V gene is TRBV9, the J gene TRBJ1-4; no reliable D call. V was shortened by 0 bases and J by 7 bases, with 16 bases between the two germline ends. Looked up from germline, CDR1 is SGDLS and CDR2 is YYNGEE. The CDR3 consists of 16 residues. CDR3 sequence reads: CASSVDSQWSGEKLFF. The CDR3 nucleotides are TGTGCCAGCAGCGTAGATTCTCAATGGAGCGGTGAAAAACTGTTTTTT.